Presented here are 23 T cell receptor beta chains from one specimen sequenced in a study of blood T cell repertoires in COVID-19. Some clones are missing from TCRdb's copy, which holds only in-frame ones; the method was immunoSEQ multiplex PCR. The data hold around 370,000 clones, with about 90% observed a single time. The specimen sequenced was peripheral blood. Receptors were obtained from a woman aged 70-85 years with COVID-19, enrolled during active disease.

The chain employs TRBV24-1 and TRBJ2-3; 8 bases map to TRBD1. Germline V CDR1 and CDR2: KGHDR, SFDVKD. The CDR3 has 15 residues. Losses at the gene ends were 3 bases for V and 3 bases for J; bases not matched to a gene: 4. The CDR3 coding sequence is TGTGCCACCAGTGATCCGGGACAGGTAACAGATACGCAGTATTTT. This encodes CATSDPGQVTDTQYF.

The V and J genes are TRBV7-9 and TRBJ1-4, with TRBD1 as a possible D gene (5 bases). Trimming took 5 bases from V and 0 from J, leaving 7 bases between them. CDR1 and CDR2 from the germline V gene are SEHNR and FQNEAQ (reference sequence). The CDR3 extends over 14 amino acids. CDR3 residues: CASSRTSTNEKLFF. For the CDR3, the DNA is TGTGCCAGCAGCAGGACATCAACTAATGAAAAACTGTTTTTT. The full variable domain, rest sourced from reference TRBV7-9 and TRBJ1-4, is DTGVSQNPRHKITKRGQNVTFRCDPISEHNRLYWYRQTLGQGPEFLTYFQNEAQLEKSRLLSDRFSAERPKGSFSTLEIQRTEQGDSAMYLCASSRTSTNEKLFFGSGTQLSVL.

V and J are TRBV5-4 and TRBJ1-1; 7 bases are shared with TRBD1. The trim removed 10 bases at V and 3 bases at J, leaving 15 bases unmatched. Per the germline V gene, CDR1 is SGHNT and CDR2 is YYREEE (reference sequence). The CDR3 runs 15 residues. CDR3 region: CASSWFDRDYTEAFF. CDR3 nucleotide sequence: TGTGCCTCCAGCTGGTTCGACAGGGATTACACTGAAGCTTTCTTT.

This chain connects TRBV15 to TRBJ1-5; D gene uncertain. V was shortened by 0 bases and J by 7 bases, with 7 bases between the two germline ends. The CDR3 sequence is 13 residues long. CDR1 and CDR2 from the germline V gene are LNHNV and YYDKDF (reference sequence). The CDR3 region is CATSRDFGQPQHF. The DNA of the CDR3 is TGTGCCACCAGCAGAGATTTTGGCCAGCCCCAGCATTTT. The whole variable domain, filled in from reference TRBV15 and TRBJ1-5, reads DAMVIQNPRYQVTQFGKPVTLSCSQTLNHNVMYWYQQKSSQAPKLLFHYYDKDFNNEADTPDNFQSRRPNTSFCFLDIRSPGLGDTAMYLCATSRDFGQPQHFGDGTRLSIL.

This chain joins TRBV20-1 and TRBJ1-1; D is undetermined. This CDR3 spans 11 amino acids. Germline CDR1 DFQATT, CDR2 SNEGSKA (reference sequence). Trimming took 3 bases from V and 6 from J, leaving 8 bases between them. CDR3 amino acids: CSARQDSEAFF. The CDR3 region has the DNA TGCAGTGCTAGGCAGGACTCTGAAGCTTTCTTT.

The V call is TRBV14, the J call TRBJ1-1, with TRBD1 matching over 7 bases. CDR3 length: 15 amino acids. The germline V gene encodes CDR1 SGHDN and CDR2 FVKESK. J was trimmed by 5 bases and V by 4 bases; bases with no gene match: 10. CDR3 in DNA: TGTGCCAGCAGCCCCGCACAGACAGGGATAACTGAAGCTTTCTTT. The encoded protein is CASSPAQTGITEAFF.

The chain recombines TRBV6-5 with TRBJ2-1, with D perhaps matching TRBD2 (5 bases). The CDR3 runs to 14 residues. The germline CDR1 and CDR2 sequences are MNHEY and SVGAGI. Trimming removed 0 bases from V and 6 bases from J, with 9 bases in between. The CDR3 DNA sequence: TGTGCCAGCAGTTACTCCCGGGGAGTCAATGAGCAGTTCTTC. Translated: CASSYSRGVNEQFF.

V and J are TRBV7-2 and TRBJ1-1; the D gene is possibly TRBD1 (6 bases). V shed 1 base and J shed 3 bases, with 15 bases lying between them. This CDR3 has 16 amino acids. Germline V gene sequence: CDR1 SGHTA, CDR2 FQGNSA. The CDR3 DNA sequence: TGTGCCAGCAGCTTAGTTGGCGCGGGGGCCTACACTGAAGCTTTCTTT. Translated, it gives CASSLVGAGAYTEAFF. Using reference TRBV7-2 and TRBJ1-1 for the parts outside the CDR3, the full variable domain is GAGVSQSPSNKVTEKGKDVELRCDPISGHTALYWYRQSLGQGLEFLIYFQGNSAPDKSGLPSDRFSAERTGGSVSTLTIQRTQQEDSAVYLCASSLVGAGAYTEAFFGQGTRLTVV.

Turning to this clone: The junction does not match germline at one end; this may be a read error. This rearrangement joins TRBV2 to TRBJ2-3, with TRBD2 matching 13 bases. This CDR3 is 11 amino acids long. Germline V gives CDR1 SNHLY, CDR2 FYNNEI. CDR3 sequence: CASTTSGGLHF. The CDR3 region has the DNA TGTGCCAGCACGACTAGCGGGGGGCTGCATTTT.

This clone was picked up one time. The chain employs TRBV5-1 and TRBJ2-2; a weak D match, TRBD1 (6 bases). Trimming removed 1 base from V and 0 bases from J, with 13 bases in between. The CDR3 extends over 17 amino acids. The V gene's germline CDR1 is SGHRS and CDR2 YFSETQ. The CDR3 reads CASSLKSGHPNTGELFF. The CDR3 bases are TGCGCCAGCAGCTTGAAGTCGGGACACCCGAACACCGGGGAGCTGTTTTTT.

The chain is built from TRBV5-6 and TRBJ2-5; D is possibly TRBD2 (6 bases). In germline, CDR1 is SGHDT, CDR2 YYEEEE. This CDR3 spans 16 amino acids. Trimming left V 1 base short and J 4 bases short, with 17 bases between. The CDR3 is CASSLTPEGRGETQYF. The CDR3 DNA reads as TGTGCCAGCAGCTTGACCCCGGAGGGCCGTGGAGAGACCCAGTACTTC.

V is TRBV7-9 and J is TRBJ1-3; no clear D gene. CDR1 and CDR2 (germline): SEHNR, FQNEAQ (reference sequence). The V end was cut by 6 bases, the J end by 8 bases, with 20 bases between. This CDR3 is built from 15 residues. CDR3 sequence: CASSHNPGDLDTIYF. CDR3 coding DNA: TGTGCCAGCAGTCACAATCCGGGAGACTTAGACACCATATATTTT. Full variable domain (remainder filled in from reference TRBV7-9 and TRBJ1-3): DTGVSQNPRHKITKRGQNVTFRCDPISEHNRLYWYRQTLGQGPEFLTYFQNEAQLEKSRLLSDRFSAERPKGSFSTLEIQRTEQGDSAMYLCASSHNPGDLDTIYFGEGSWLTVV.

The chain links TRBV11-3 to TRBJ1-5; TRBD1 agrees at 7 bases. Germline CDR1 SGHNT, CDR2 YENEEA. J gave up 4 bases and V 7 bases, and 4 bases lay outside the gene matches. The CDR3 is made up of 13 amino acids. The CDR3 nucleotides are TGTGCCAGCAACACGGACAGGAATCAGCCCCAGCATTTT. It encodes CASNTDRNQPQHF.

The J gene is TRBJ1-4, the V gene TRBV3-1 (or the pseudogene TRBV3-2); D is unclear. The germline V and J ends were trimmed by 0 bases and 4 bases, with 6 bases remaining between them. The CDR3 contains 14 residues. CDR1 LGHDT and CDR2 YNNKEL come from the germline V gene (reference sequence). CDR3 bases: TGTGCCAGCAGCCAAGATCTCCGTAATGAAAAACTGTTTTTT. This sequence encodes CASSQDLRNEKLFF.

This clone has a handful of counts. The chain links TRBV6-5 to TRBJ1-1, with D perhaps TRBD1 (6 bases). V was clipped by 6 bases and J by 2 bases, with 10 bases between them. The CDR3 has 13 amino acids. In germline, CDR1 is MNHEY, CDR2 SVGAGI. CDR3 region: CASRPGVNTEAFF. CDR3 nucleotide sequence: TGTGCCAGCAGACCAGGGGTAAACACTGAAGCTTTCTTT.

This clone was recorded only once. The chain's CDR3 is CASSLLTQPHGYTF. The CDR3 DNA reads TGTGCCAGCAGTTTATTGACACAACCTCATGGCTACACCTTC. The J gene is TRBJ1-2, the V gene TRBV28, with no clear D. The V and J ends lost 1 base and 6 bases respectively, with 12 bases between them. The CDR3 covers 14 residues. Germline CDR1 is MDHEN and CDR2 is SYDVKM.

This rearrangement joins TRBV13 to TRBJ2-5; perhaps TRBD1 as D (5 bases). This CDR3 has 14 amino acids. V lost 0 bases to trimming and J lost 5 bases, with 10 bases between them. Germline-derived CDR1 and CDR2 are PRHDT and FYEKMQ (reference sequence). Written as DNA, the CDR3 is TGTGCCAGCAGCTTAGGTAGGGGATTGGAGACCCAGTACTTC. As protein: CASSLGRGLETQYF.

The rearrangement joins TRBV7-2 to TRBJ2-1, with 13 bases fitting TRBD2. V trimming: 5 bases; J trimming: 4 bases; junction bases outside the gene matches: 8. The CDR3 is 17 residues long. Germline assignment: CDR1 SGHTA and CDR2 FQGNSA. The CDR3 DNA follows: TGTGCCAGCAGCCTCGGACTAGCGGGGGAGACATACAATGAGCAGTTCTTC. Translating gives CASSLGLAGETYNEQFF.

The V gene is TRBV7-9, the J gene TRBJ2-1; 9 bases align to TRBD2. The CDR3 runs 15 residues. V shed 7 bases, J shed 0 bases, and the junction held 4 bases outside the gene matches. Germline-derived CDR1 and CDR2 are SEHNR and FQNEAQ (reference sequence). Here the CDR3 DNA reads TGTGCCAGCACCAGCGGGGGGAGCTCCTACAATGAGCAGTTCTTC. This codes for CASTSGGSSYNEQFF. Supplemented by reference TRBV7-9 and TRBJ2-1, the full variable domain reads DTGVSQNPRHKITKRGQNVTFRCDPISEHNRLYWYRQTLGQGPEFLTYFQNEAQLEKSRLLSDRFSAERPKGSFSTLEIQRTEQGDSAMYLCASTSGGSSYNEQFFGPGTRLTVL.

This chain joins TRBV19 and TRBJ1-5, with D perhaps matching TRBD1 (6 bases). CDR1 and CDR2 (germline): LNHDA, SQIVND (reference sequence). The CDR3 is 17 amino acids. Trimming removed 5 bases at V and 0 bases at J, with 17 bases between. The DNA for the CDR3 is TGTGCCAGTAGTGGGCTACAGGGAAGCCTTAGCAATCAGCCCCAGCATTTT. Its protein is CASSGLQGSLSNQPQHF.

The chain uses TRBV7-6 and TRBJ1-5, with TRBD1 matching over 7 bases. Unmatched junction bases numbered 5, after V lost 5 bases and J lost 4 bases. The CDR3 covers 14 residues. Germline CDR1 reads SGHVS; CDR2 reads FNYEAQ. The CDR3 sequence is CASSPGTANQPQHF. The CDR3 DNA reads TGTGCCAGCAGCCCCGGGACAGCTAATCAGCCCCAGCATTTT.

A few counts support this clone. The chain joins TRBV29-1 to TRBJ1-2; the match to TRBD1 covers 8 bases. V dropped 7 bases and J dropped 4; count of bases not matched to a gene: 11. Germline CDR1 is SQVTM and CDR2 is ANQGSEA. The CDR3 totals 14 residues. CDR3: CSAPDRESRYGYTF. DNA of the CDR3: TGCAGCGCCCCGGACAGGGAGTCTCGCTATGGCTACACCTTC.

The CDR3 DNA is TGTGCCAGCAGCTCCCTGGTAGCGGCTAGCACAGATACGCAGTATTTT. Its protein is CASSSLVAASTDTQYF. V and J are TRBV11-2 and TRBJ2-3; tentative D call: TRBD2 (6 bases). Germline loops: CDR1 SGHAT, CDR2 FQNNGV. The CDR3 length is 16 residues. The V end lost 4 bases, the J end lost 0 bases, and 14 bases lay between the germline ends.